The clone carrying this TCR beta chain showed up many times. The antigen remains undetermined. The data derive from a study of T cell repertoires in cytomegalovirus infection. Study at large: CMV infection and matching HLA type were both indicated by public TCR beta signatures.

TCRdb used MiXCR to reprocess the reads, holding one entry per CDR3 protein. This table has 450,000 to 600,000 distinct CDR3 sequences, around 10% appearing once. From germline, CDR1 is SGHRS and CDR2 YFSETQ. The CDR3 runs 16 residues. After removal of 4 bases from V and 4 bases from J, the junction contained 12 bases not matched to a gene. Study-wide results and caveats: The cumulative frequency of public TCR beta families distinguished individuals who carried CMV together with the relevant HLA. Ex vivo, HLA-C-restricted CMV-specific TCR beta clonotypes prevailed over the rest of the response.

Sequences were obtained from PBMCs. V gene TRBV5-1 combines with J gene TRBJ2-5; TRBD2 agrees at 8 bases. This clonotype was sampled from a human donor in good health (CMV status not recorded). Some clones in this sample may be carry-over from other donors' samples. CDR3 in amino acids: CASSRSGGSVLETQYF. The CDR3 DNA follows: TGCGCCAGCAGCCGGTCGGGGGGGTCCGTATTAGAGACCCAGTACTTC.